Listed below are T cell receptor beta chains from one sample, sequenced in a study of T-cell reconstitution after alpha-beta-depleted transplantation in children. TCRdb fed the PCR reads into MiXCR, producing one record per CDR3 protein. Found here are approximately 980,000 distinct CDR3 sequences, less than 30% of them singletons; the top ten hold roughly 30%. This specimen was PBMCs, mostly from graft donor cells, taken 360 days after TCRalphabeta/CD19-depleted stem cell transplant. These receptors came from a boy in the first two years of life who had a stem cell transplant for SCID, so the T cells may come from the graft donor. Each CDR3 is given with its conserved first and last residue. A D gene is named only where the DNA matches it firmly. Rows give clone size only sometimes, using once, few, many, or a class for an expanded clone.

clone size,V gene,J gene,D gene,CDR3 DNA,CDR3 protein
NA,TRBV4-1,TRBJ2-7,NA,TGCGCCAGCAGCCAAGGGGCAATCTCCTACGAGCAGTACTTC,CASSQGAISYEQYF
few,TRBV5-1,TRBJ2-3,NA,TGCGCCAGCCGGGACCCTGCGGATACGCAGTATTTT,CASRDPADTQYF
once,TRBV9,TRBJ2-5,TRBD2,TGTGCCAGCAGCGAGCTAGCGGGGGCAAAGACCCAGTACTTC,CASSELAGAKTQYF
NA,TRBV4-3,TRBJ2-2,NA,TGCGCCAGCAGCCAAGATCTAGGACAGCGCACCGGGGAGCTGTTTTTT,CASSQDLGQRTGELFF
NA,TRBV27,TRBJ2-3,TRBD2,TGTGCCAGCAACCGACTAGCGGGGAGCACAGATACGCAGTATTTT,CASNRLAGSTDTQYF
few,TRBV11-2,TRBJ2-3,NA,TGTGCCAGCAGCCCACCTTTTGGGGATACGCAGTATTTT,CASSPPFGDTQYF
few,TRBV11-2,TRBJ1-1,NA,TGTGCCAGCAGCTTAGAACGCAGACCGAACACTGAAGCTTTCTTT,CASSLERRPNTEAFF
NA,TRBV3-1,TRBJ2-7,TRBD2,TGTGCCAGCAGCCCCCGGGTAGCGGGGGTCATTGCCTACGAGCAGTACTTC,CASSPRVAGVIAYEQYF
few,TRBV4-2,TRBJ1-6,NA,TGTGCCAGCAGCCCGGCTCGGGGGGCGTATAATTCACCCCTCCACTTT,CASSPARGAYNSPLHF
few,TRBV11-2,TRBJ2-7,NA,TGTGCCAGCAAAAGGAGCCTTTCGAGGGAGCAGTACTTC,CASKRSLSREQYF
NA,TRBV12-3/TRBV12-4,TRBJ2-1,TRBD2,TGTGCCAGCAGTCTGCGGACTAGCGGGGCCGATGAGCAGTTCTTC,CASSLRTSGADEQFF
few,TRBV20-1,TRBJ2-7,NA,TGCAGTGCTAGGGCAATGCGGGATGACGAGCAGTACTTC,CSARAMRDDEQYF
NA,TRBV6-2/TRBV6-3,TRBJ2-7,TRBD2,TGTGCCAGCAGTTACTCAGGCGGGGGGAGCGAGCAGTACTTC,CASSYSGGGSEQYF
NA,TRBV12-3/TRBV12-4,TRBJ2-1,NA,TGTGCCAGCAGCCGTTACCCCGTAAGGGGGTACAATGAGCAGTTCTTC,CASSRYPVRGYNEQFF
many,TRBV29-1,TRBJ1-3,NA,TGCAGCGTTGAAGATCTCCGGACGAGCTCTGGAAACACCATATATTTT,CSVEDLRTSSGNTIYF
NA,TRBV3-1,TRBJ2-7,TRBD1,TGTGCCAGCAGCCAAAGGGACAGGACTCACGAGCAGTACTTC,CASSQRDRTHEQYF
NA,TRBV9,TRBJ2-5,NA,TGTGCCAGCAGCCCGGGCTTCGGGTGGGATCAAGAGACCCAGTACTTC,CASSPGFGWDQETQYF
few,TRBV7-8,TRBJ1-5,NA,TGTGCCAGCACTCGGGCTGCCGTAAATCAGCCCCAGCATTTT,CASTRAAVNQPQHF
few,TRBV30,TRBJ2-3,NA,TGTGCCTGGGGGGACGGTGACACAGATACGCAGTATTTT,CAWGDGDTDTQYF
NA,TRBV12-3/TRBV12-4,TRBJ2-5,TRBD1,TGTGCCAGCAGTTCCTCGGACAGGGAAGAGACCCAGTACTTC,CASSSSDREETQYF
few,TRBV12-3/TRBV12-4,TRBJ1-3,NA,TGTGCCAGCAGTCCCGGACAGCGCTCTGGAAACACCATATATTTT,CASSPGQRSGNTIYF
NA,TRBV20-1,TRBJ2-3,NA,TGCAGTGCGCCGGGCGCCACAGATACGCAGTATTTT,CSAPGATDTQYF
NA,TRBV12-3/TRBV12-4,TRBJ2-7,NA,TGTGCCAGCAGTCAGCACCTCTACGAGCAGTACTTC,CASSQHLYEQYF
NA,TRBV18,TRBJ2-3,TRBD2,TGTGCCAGCTCACCGAGAAAAAAAAGCGGGGGGGGCACAGATACGCAGTATTTT,CASSPRKKSGGGTDTQYF
NA,TRBV6-5,TRBJ2-1,NA,TGTGCCAGCAGTTATCTCTATGAGCAGTTCTTC,CASSYLYEQFF
NA,TRBV18,TRBJ2-5,TRBD1,TGTGCCAGCTCACTGCGAGGGACAGGGAACCAGGAGACCCAGTACTTC,CASSLRGTGNQETQYF
NA,TRBV5-4,TRBJ2-5,NA,TGTGCCAGCAGCCCCGTGGGGCTTCAAGAGACCCAGTACTTC,CASSPVGLQETQYF
NA,TRBV7-9,TRBJ2-7,NA,TGTGCCAGCAGCCCACCGGCGCAGGGCCGGTTCGAGCAGTACTTC,CASSPPAQGRFEQYF
NA,TRBV12-3/TRBV12-4,TRBJ2-4,NA,TGTGCCAGCAGTCCCGTCCGGGACCTGACCAAAAACATTCAGTACTTC,CASSPVRDLTKNIQYF
few,TRBV28,TRBJ1-4,NA,TGTGCCAGCAGTTTTCAGGGGCTCGTTAATGAAAAACTGTTTTTT,CASSFQGLVNEKLFF
few,TRBV24-1,TRBJ2-3,TRBD1,TGTGCCACCAGTGATCTGCGGCGGACAGGCCCAGGAACAGATACGCAGTATTTT,CATSDLRRTGPGTDTQYF
few,TRBV2,TRBJ1-5,NA,TGTGCCACCCATGGGGGACCGCAGATGCCCCAGCATTTT,CATHGGPQMPQHF
few,TRBV28,TRBJ2-1,NA,TGTGCCAGCAGTCCACCACGACAGAACAATGAGCAGTTCTTC,CASSPPRQNNEQFF
NA,TRBV5-6,TRBJ2-3,TRBD2,TGTGACAGCAGCTTGGCTGGACTAGCGGGGGTTCGCGCGCAGTATTTT,CDSSLAGLAGVRAQYF
NA,TRBV3-1,TRBJ2-1,NA,TGTGCCAGCAGCCAAGCTGGGGGCGCGAGGAATGAGCAGTTCTTC,CASSQAGGARNEQFF
NA,TRBV5-5,TRBJ2-5,TRBD1,TGTGCCAGCAGCTTGCTGGGTCAGGGGGCGTTGGGGGAGACCCAGTACTTC,CASSLLGQGALGETQYF
NA,TRBV4-3,TRBJ1-2,TRBD1,TGCGCCAGCAGCCCCCAGGGGACAGGGGGTCGGGGCTATGGCTACACCTTC,CASSPQGTGGRGYGYTF
NA,TRBV4-3,TRBJ1-4,NA,TGCGCCAGCAGCCAAGATTTTATCATTGCTACAACTAATGAAAAACTGTTTTTT,CASSQDFIIATTNEKLFF
few,TRBV20-1,TRBJ1-2,NA,TGCAGTGCGAACTCTCCCGGAGGGGTCTTAGAGGGCTACACCTTC,CSANSPGGVLEGYTF
NA,TRBV5-1,TRBJ2-2,NA,TGCGCCAGCAGCCCCGGGACCCATGCGAACACCGGGGAGCTGTTTTTT,CASSPGTHANTGELFF
few,TRBV3-1,TRBJ2-1,NA,TGTGCCAGCAGCCAAGATGCGCCAGGGGTAGGTCCATTGGATGAGCAGTTCTTC,CASSQDAPGVGPLDEQFF
NA,TRBV6-1,TRBJ1-2,TRBD1,TGTGCCAGCAGACGGACACAGGGGGATGAGGAGAGAGGCTTC,CASRRTQGDEERGF
NA,TRBV30,TRBJ2-7,NA,TGTGCCTGGAGTGATAACAGTTCCTACGAGCAGTACTTC,CAWSDNSSYEQYF
NA,TRBV15,TRBJ2-1,NA,TGTGCCACCCGAAAATCCCGGGACTCCGAGTCCTACAATGAGCAGTTCTTC,CATRKSRDSESYNEQFF
few,TRBV28,TRBJ2-7,NA,TGTGCCAGCAGTCTCCACAGGGCCTATACCTACGAGCAGTACTTC,CASSLHRAYTYEQYF
NA,TRBV19,TRBJ1-1,NA,TGTGCCAGTAGTCCTGGGACCCCTGAAGCTTTCTTT,CASSPGTPEAFF
NA,TRBV7-7,TRBJ2-3,TRBD2,TGTGCCAGCAGCTTAGCGGAACAGCGGGGGGGGCAGGCAGATACGCAGTATTTT,CASSLAEQRGGQADTQYF
few,TRBV4-2,TRBJ2-1,TRBD2,TGTGCCAGCAGCCCGGGACTAGCGGGGGGCCCACCGCCATACAATGAGCAGTTCTTC,CASSPGLAGGPPPYNEQFF